This TCR beta chain emerged from a study of blood T cell repertoires in COVID-19. There are a few counts of this clone. From germline, CDR1 is MDHEN and CDR2 SYDVKM. Germline trimming cut 5 bases from V and 7 bases from J; bases unmatched to any gene: 7. The CDR3 covers 16 residues. The table came from immunoSEQ multiplex PCR; TCRdb's copy has only in-frame clones and leaves some out. Among some 130,000 clones listed, roughly 83% were seen once. The sample consisted of peripheral blood. This TCR derives from a man between 60 and 75 years old with acute or convalescent COVID-19. This sequence joins TRBV28 and TRBJ2-1; 14 bases are shared with TRBD2. In nucleotides, the CDR3 is TGTGCCAGCAGTATCTCGGGACTAGCGGGAGTAAATGAGCAGTTCTTC. This codes for CASSISGLAGVNEQFF.